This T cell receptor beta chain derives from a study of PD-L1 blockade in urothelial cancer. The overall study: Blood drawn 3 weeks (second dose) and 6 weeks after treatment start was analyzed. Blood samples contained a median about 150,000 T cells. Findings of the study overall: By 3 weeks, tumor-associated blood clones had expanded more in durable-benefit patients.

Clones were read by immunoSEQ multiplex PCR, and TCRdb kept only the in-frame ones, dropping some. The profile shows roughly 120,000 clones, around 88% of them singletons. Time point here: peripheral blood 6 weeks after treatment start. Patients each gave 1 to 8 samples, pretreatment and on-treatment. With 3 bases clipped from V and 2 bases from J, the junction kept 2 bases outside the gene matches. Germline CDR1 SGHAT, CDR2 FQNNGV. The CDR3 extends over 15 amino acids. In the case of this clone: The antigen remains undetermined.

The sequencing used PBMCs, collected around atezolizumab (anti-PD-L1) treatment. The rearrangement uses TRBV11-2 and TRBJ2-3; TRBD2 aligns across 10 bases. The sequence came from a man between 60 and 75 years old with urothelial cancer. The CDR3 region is CASSFSGGHTDTQYF. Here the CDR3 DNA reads TGTGCCAGCAGCTTTAGCGGGGGGCACACAGATACGCAGTATTTT.